A single sample is the source of the 10 T cell receptor beta chains below, sequenced in a study of blood T cell repertoires in COVID-19. Only in-frame clones appear in the TCRdb table, and some are missing; sequencing was by immunoSEQ multiplex PCR. The sample has 200,000 to 250,000 clones, 85% seen once. The sample comprised peripheral blood. The origin of the receptors is a man between 50 and 59 years old with COVID-19, enrolled during active disease.

This clone was recorded a few times. The chain uses TRBV14 and TRBJ1-2; 8 nucleotides align to TRBD1. The CDR3 covers 15 residues. Germline assignment: CDR1 SGHDN and CDR2 FVKESK. The ends lost 5 bases at V and 0 bases at J; junction bases unmatched: 5. CDR3 loop: CASSIGTGSNYGYTF. The CDR3 coding sequence is TGTGCCAGCAGCATTGGGACAGGTTCTAACTATGGCTACACCTTC. Drawing the rest from reference TRBV14 and TRBJ1-2, the complete variable domain is EAGVTQFPSHSVIEKGQTVTLRCDPISGHDNLYWYRRVMGKEIKFLLHFVKESKQDESGMPNNRFLAERTGGTYSTLKVQPAELEDSGVYFCASSIGTGSNYGYTFGSGTRLTVV.

This rearrangement joins TRBV7-8 to TRBJ1-5, with a possible D match to TRBD1 (5 bases). V lost 1 base, J lost 0 bases, and 10 bases lay in between. The CDR3 totals 16 residues. Germline lookup yields CDR1 SGHVS and CDR2 FQNEAQ. The CDR3 nucleotides are TGTGCCAGCAGCTTAGTTGCAGGGTATAGCAATCAGCCCCAGCATTTT. Its translation: CASSLVAGYSNQPQHF.

The chain has TRBV18 and TRBJ1-1, with D possibly being TRBD1 (5 bases). Germline V gene data show CDR1 as KGHSH and CDR2 as LQKENI. The CDR3 spans 15 residues. Trimming pared 4 bases from V and 2 bases from J, leaving 14 bases between. The CDR3 sequence is CASSQYQGDNTEAFF. The CDR3 nucleotides are TGTGCCAGCTCACAGTATCAGGGCGATAACACTGAAGCTTTCTTT.

The chain couples TRBV7-2 to TRBJ2-7, with 10 bases matching TRBD1. The CDR3 runs to 16 residues. The junction had 8 bases not matched to a gene; V was cut back by 3 bases and J by 3 bases. CDR1 SGHTA and CDR2 FQGNSA come from the germline V gene. CDR3 loop: CASSFEGQGFLYEQYF. The CDR3 DNA reads as TGTGCCAGCAGCTTTGAGGGACAGGGGTTTCTCTACGAGCAGTACTTC.

In its sample, this clone was seen a few times. CDR3 DNA sequence: TGTGCCAGCAGTTACTCCGCAGGGTTCGGGGAGACCCAGTACTTC. Its protein is CASSYSAGFGETQYF. The gene calls are TRBV6-5 and TRBJ2-5; the D gene is possibly TRBD1 (5 bases). CDR1 is MNHEY, CDR2 SVGAGI, per germline. The CDR3 loop spans 15 amino acids. Between the trimmed V and J ends, which lost 0 bases and 5 bases, there was a span of 13 bases.

V and J are TRBV4-1 and TRBJ1-3; 10 nucleotides line up with TRBD1. The germline gives CDR1 MGHRA, CDR2 YSYEKL. This CDR3 has 18 amino acids. The V gene end was trimmed by 1 base and the J gene end by 3 bases; junction bases not matched to a gene: 9. CDR3: CASSQAQPGQGGGNTIYF. The DNA for the CDR3 is TGCGCCAGCAGCCAAGCCCAGCCCGGACAGGGGGGTGGAAACACCATATATTTT.

The V gene is TRBV3-1 (or the pseudogene TRBV3-2), the J gene TRBJ1-2; 7 nucleotides agree with TRBD1. Germline CDR1 reads LGHDT; CDR2 reads YNNKEL (reference sequence). This CDR3 is built from 15 residues. The V segment lost 4 bases and the J segment 3 bases; nucleotides outside the gene matches: 8. In DNA, the CDR3 is TGTGCCAGCAGCCCAGCGACAGGGTCCGACTATGGCTACACCTTC. This encodes CASSPATGSDYGYTF.

The genes are TRBV19 and TRBJ1-3; D unclear. Germline values: CDR1 LNHDA, CDR2 SQIVND (reference sequence). With 10 bases removed from V and 1 base from J, the gap between germline ends came to 8 bases. The CDR3 runs 12 residues. The CDR3 protein is CAIRGSGNTIYF. The CDR3, as DNA: TGTGCCATACGGGGTTCTGGAAACACCATATATTTT.

The V call is TRBV2, the J call TRBJ2-7; 7 nucleotides align to TRBD1. There are 16 residues in the CDR3. V shed 6 bases and J 4 bases; nucleotides not matched to a gene: 15. Germline CDR1 and CDR2: SNHLY and FYNNEI. CDR3 residues: CASRSGTALGDYEQYF. The DNA of the CDR3 is TGTGCCAGCAGGTCTGGGACAGCCCTGGGGGATTACGAGCAGTACTTC.

This clone was counted once. This rearrangement joins TRBV6-5 to TRBJ2-5, with D maybe TRBD1 (8 bases). Deletions cut 7 bases from V and 4 bases from J, with 13 bases between. Per germline, CDR1 MNHEY and CDR2 SVGAGI. This CDR3 is built from 13 residues. CDR3 nucleotides: TGTGCCAGCAAAACAGGGGGGGGAGAGACCCAGTACTTC. As protein: CASKTGGGETQYF.